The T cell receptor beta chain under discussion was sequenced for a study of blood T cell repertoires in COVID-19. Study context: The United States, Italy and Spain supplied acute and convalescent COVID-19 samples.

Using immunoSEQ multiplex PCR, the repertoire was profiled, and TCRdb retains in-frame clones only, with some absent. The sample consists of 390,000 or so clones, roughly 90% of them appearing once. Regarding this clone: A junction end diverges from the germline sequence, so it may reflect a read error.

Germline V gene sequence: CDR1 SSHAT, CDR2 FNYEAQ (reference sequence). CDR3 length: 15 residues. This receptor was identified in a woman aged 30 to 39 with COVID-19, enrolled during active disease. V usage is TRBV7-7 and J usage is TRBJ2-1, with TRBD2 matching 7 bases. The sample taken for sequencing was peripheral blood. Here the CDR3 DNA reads TGTGCTAGCAGCTCCGGACTAGAGCTCGGCAATGAGCAGTTCTTC. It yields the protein CASSSGLELGNEQFF. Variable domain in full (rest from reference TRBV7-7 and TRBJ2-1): GAGVSQSPRYKVTKRGQDVTLRCDPISSHATLYWYQQALGQGPEFLTYFNYEAQPDKSGLPSDRFSAERPEGSISTLTIQRTEQRDSAMYRCASSSGLELGNEQFFGPGTRLTVL.